These 13 T cell receptor beta chains originate from one sample sequenced in a study of T-cell reconstitution after alpha-beta-depleted transplantation in children listed by TCRdb under 2016. Explained via the paper, the treatment or condition label denotes: allogeneic hematopoietic cell transplantation with graft depleted of TCRalphabeta T cells and CD19 B cells. Library preparation was by PCR. The run used an Illumina HiSeq 2500. TCR libraries were prepared with molecular barcoding, using unique molecular identifiers to normalize TCRbeta repertoire quantification. The raw public data were reprocessed by TCRdb itself: fastp quality trimming at Q25, MiXCR clonotype calling, in-frame beta chains only. CDR3 protein duplicates are merged, each entry listing the most common genes and DNA. This sample holds 500,000 to 750,000 distinct CDR3 sequences; approximately 13% were observed only once. The ten largest clones take up around 2% of the sample.

The input for sequencing was PBMCs, mostly from graft donor cells, taken 360 days after TCRalphabeta/CD19-depleted stem cell transplant. These receptor sequences come from a male patient younger than 18 who had a stem cell transplant for acute myeloid leukemia, so the T cells may come from the graft donor.

This clonotype was found once. The chain joins TRBV9 to TRBJ2-7; 10 bases are a match to TRBD2. The CDR3 extends over 18 amino acids. The germline CDR1 and CDR2 sequences are SGDLS and YYNGEE. With 4 bases clipped from V and 4 bases from J, the junction kept 17 bases outside the gene matches. The CDR3 coding sequence is TGTGCCAGCAGCTCGAGGGCGGAAATTAGCGGGAGGTCTTACGAGCAGTACTTC. Translating gives CASSSRAEISGRSYEQYF.

This clonotype was seen a handful of times. This rearrangement joins TRBV4-3 to TRBJ2-4, with 10 bases aligning to TRBD2. The CDR3 totals 17 residues. The germline gives CDR1 LGHNA, CDR2 YSLEER. V shed 2 bases, J shed 12 bases, and the junction held 16 bases outside the gene matches. CDR3 nucleotide sequence: TGCGCCAGCAGCCAAAACTGGAGCGGGAGGGCGAGTAGGAATCAGTACTTC. Its translation is CASSQNWSGRASRNQYF.

To note about this clonotype: A much more abundant neighbour one base away suggests this may be a read error. The CDR3 DNA sequence: TGTGCCAGCAGTAAAGGACCCAACAATGAGCAGTTCTTC. It is translated as CASSKGPNNEQFF. J is TRBJ2-1 and V is TRBV12-3 or TRBV12-4, with D unresolved. This CDR3 has 13 amino acids. Trimming pared 5 bases from V and 5 bases from J, leaving 10 bases between.

This clonotype has ten or more counts. The chain combines TRBV28 with TRBJ2-1, with 13 bases fitting TRBD2. This CDR3 region has 16 residues. V shed 10 bases and J 6 bases; nucleotides not matched to a gene: 12. Germline CDR1 MDHEN, CDR2 SYDVKM. CDR3 sequence reads: CATLKRTSGSGNEQFF. CDR3 nucleotides: TGTGCCACCTTAAAACGGACTAGCGGGAGCGGCAATGAGCAGTTCTTC. The full variable domain, in which reference TRBV28 and TRBJ2-1 provide the parts outside the CDR3, is DVKVTQSSRYLVKRTGEKVFLECVQDMDHENMFWYRQDPGLGLRLIYFSYDVKMKEKGDIPEGYSVSREKKERFSLILESASTNQTSMYLCATLKRTSGSGNEQFFGPGTRLTVL.

This chain joins TRBV7-9 and TRBJ2-1, with unresolved D. Trimming pared 3 bases from V and 8 bases from J, leaving 8 bases between. Germline CDR1 reads SEHNR; CDR2 reads FQNEAQ (reference sequence). The CDR3 spans 12 residues. The chain's CDR3 is CASSLVSYEQFF. The CDR3 DNA follows: TGTGCCAGCAGCTTGGTTAGCTATGAGCAGTTCTTC. Full variable domain (outside the CDR3, taken from reference TRBV7-9 and TRBJ2-1): DTGVSQNPRHKITKRGQNVTFRCDPISEHNRLYWYRQTLGQGPEFLTYFQNEAQLEKSRLLSDRFSAERPKGSFSTLEIQRTEQGDSAMYLCASSLVSYEQFFGPGTRLTVL.

This clonotype showed up many times. The chain links TRBV29-1 to TRBJ1-1, with TRBD1 identical over 8 bases. V trimming: 4 bases; J trimming: 4 bases; junction bases outside the gene matches: 5. Per germline, CDR1 SQVTM and CDR2 ANQGSEA. The CDR3 extends over 13 amino acids. CDR3 coding DNA: TGCAGCGTTGCCGGACAGGGTCCCACTGAAGCTTTCTTT. It is translated as CSVAGQGPTEAFF.

This clonotype was found a few times. This rearrangement joins TRBV7-2 to TRBJ2-3; 8 bases fit TRBD2. This CDR3 is 16 amino acids long. The germline gives CDR1 SGHTA, CDR2 FQGNSA. V gave up 7 bases and J gave up 0 bases; unmatched junction bases: 9. In nucleotides, the CDR3 is TGTGCCAGCACCCGCTCGGCGGGAGGTAGCACAGATACGCAGTATTTT. Its translation is CASTRSAGGSTDTQYF. The whole variable domain, remainder taken from reference TRBV7-2 and TRBJ2-3, is GAGVSQSPSNKVTEKGKDVELRCDPISGHTALYWYRQSLGQGLEFLIYFQGNSAPDKSGLPSDRFSAERTGGSVSTLTIQRTQQEDSAVYLCASTRSAGGSTDTQYFGPGTRLTVL.

V and J are TRBV9 and TRBJ2-1, with 9 bases that match TRBD2. Germline V gives CDR1 SGDLS, CDR2 YYNGEE. V was pared by 4 bases and J by 3 bases, with 14 bases of the junction left unmatched. There are 18 residues in the CDR3. The CDR3 protein is CASSTQAGLASLYNEQFF. The CDR3 bases are TGTGCCAGCAGCACCCAAGCGGGACTAGCAAGTCTCTACAATGAGCAGTTCTTC.

This clonotype was seen a handful of times. The V gene is TRBV20-1, the J gene TRBJ2-2, with D unclear. Per germline, CDR1 DFQATT and CDR2 SNEGSKA (reference sequence). The CDR3 is 11 residues long. The V gene lost 8 bases and the J gene lost 1 base, with 5 bases spanning the gap. The CDR3 reads CSPGNTGELFF. The CDR3 bases are TGCAGTCCGGGGAACACCGGGGAGCTGTTTTTT.

V gene TRBV28 combines with J gene TRBJ2-5; D is unclear. Looked up from germline, CDR1 is MDHEN and CDR2 is SYDVKM. The CDR3 runs to 16 residues. The CDR3 DNA sequence: TGTGCGGATGATGATGACCTGGTCCCCGAGAGGGAGACCCAGTACTTC. Translated, it gives CADDDDLVPERETQYF.

The chain is built from TRBV20-1 and TRBJ2-7; perhaps D is TRBD1 or TRBD2 (7 bases each). Germline V gene sequence: CDR1 DFQATT, CDR2 SNEGSKA (reference sequence). Trimming removed 5 bases from V and 0 bases from J, with 17 bases in between. The CDR3 is 15 amino acids. The CDR3 here is CSAPPGGQASYEQYF. DNA for the CDR3: TGCAGTGCTCCCCCGGGAGGACAGGCCTCCTACGAGCAGTACTTC.

This rearrangement joins TRBV14 to TRBJ2-7; no definite D call. CDR3 size: 13 residues. V lost 4 bases and J lost 5, with 12 bases in between. Germline V gene sequence: CDR1 SGHDN, CDR2 FVKESK. The CDR3 loop is CASSRTLPHEQYF. DNA for the CDR3: TGTGCCAGCAGCCGCACACTCCCCCACGAGCAGTACTTC.

This chain connects TRBV9 to TRBJ2-1, with 8 positions matching TRBD2. After removal of 0 bases from V and 7 bases from J, the junction contained 6 bases not matched to a gene. Germline assignment: CDR1 SGDLS and CDR2 YYNGEE. This CDR3 spans 15 amino acids. The CDR3 bases are TGTGCCAGCAGCGTAGGTATAGCGGGATCGAATGAGCAGTTCTTC. It is translated as CASSVGIAGSNEQFF.